One sample yielded the 5 T cell receptor beta chains listed below, sequenced in a study of blood T cell repertoires in COVID-19. Some clones are missing from TCRdb's copy, which holds only in-frame ones; the method was immunoSEQ multiplex PCR. The sample shows 240,000 or so clones, 88% of them seen only once. Specimen: peripheral blood. These receptors were taken from a woman in her forties who had recovered from COVID-19.

The rearrangement joins TRBV5-1 to TRBJ2-5; tentatively, D is TRBD2 (7 bases). CDR1 is SGHRS and CDR2 is YFSETQ in the germline V gene. The CDR3 contains 15 residues. Between the trimmed V and J ends, which lost 2 bases and 0 bases, there was a span of 11 bases. Here the CDR3 DNA reads TGCGCCAGCAGCTTACGGGGGGCCAACCAAGAGACCCAGTACTTC. Translating gives CASSLRGANQETQYF.

The chain joins TRBV10-1 to TRBJ1-1, with no clear D. Germline CDR1 WNHNN, CDR2 SYGVQD (reference sequence). V was pared by 4 bases and J by 6 bases, with 12 bases between. CDR3 size: 13 residues. CDR3 protein: CASSGLGRAEAFF. CDR3 DNA: TGCGCCAGCAGTGGTCTGGGGAGGGCTGAAGCTTTCTTT.

The chain uses TRBV7-9 and TRBJ1-2; TRBD1 aligns across 9 bases. Trimming took 5 bases from V and 0 from J; bases not matched to a gene: 4. Germline lookup yields CDR1 SEHNR and CDR2 FQNEAQ (reference sequence). This CDR3 comprises 15 residues. As DNA, the CDR3 is TGTGCCAGCAGCCACCGGGACAGGGCTAACTATGGCTACACCTTC. Translation gives CASSHRDRANYGYTF.

V gene TRBV11-2 combines with J gene TRBJ2-1, with 9 nucleotides matching TRBD2. This CDR3 has 14 amino acids. Germline V lookup: CDR1 SGHAT, CDR2 FQNNGV. The V and J ends lost 5 bases and 4 bases, in that order; junction bases with no gene match: 3. CDR3 residues: CASSRGRAYNEQFF. CDR3 sequence (DNA): TGTGCCAGCAGCCGCGGGAGGGCTTACAATGAGCAGTTCTTC. Full variable domain (missing parts from reference TRBV11-2 and TRBJ2-1): EAGVAQSPRYKIIEKRQSVAFWCNPISGHATLYWYQQILGQGPKLLIQFQNNGVVDDSQLPKDRFSAERLKGVDSTLKIQPAKLEDSAVYLCASSRGRAYNEQFFGPGTRLTVL.

This clone came up once. The chain recombines TRBV5-1 with TRBJ1-4; 10 bases fit TRBD1. With 4 bases clipped from V and 3 bases from J, the junction kept 6 bases outside the gene matches. The CDR3 totals 16 residues. Per germline, CDR1 SGHRS and CDR2 YFSETQ. This CDR3 reads CASSRTGGRANEKLFF. In DNA, the CDR3 is TGCGCCAGCAGCAGGACAGGGGGGAGGGCTAATGAAAAACTGTTTTTT.